Following are 27 T cell receptor beta chains from one sample sequenced in a study of beta chain features in type 1 diabetes. Isolated RNA was reverse transcribed in full, so expressed TCRB transcripts were sequenced. Here immunoSEQ multiplex PCR was the method, and the copy in TCRdb shows in-frame clones only, minus some. The sample includes some 150,000 clones, just over 9% of them seen just once. Specimen: central memory CD4+ T cells from blood. All receptors derive from a young man in good health.

J is TRBJ2-7 and V is TRBV5-1; 8 bases map to TRBD1. J gave up 3 bases and V 3 bases, and 5 bases lay outside the gene matches. The CDR3 covers 14 residues. Germline assignment: CDR1 SGHRS and CDR2 YFSETQ. CDR3 residues: CASSWTGMSYEQYF. CDR3 sequence (DNA): TGCGCCAGCAGCTGGACAGGGATGAGCTACGAGCAGTACTTC. Using reference TRBV5-1 and TRBJ2-7 for the parts outside the CDR3, the full variable domain is KAGVTQTPRYLIKTRGQQVTLSCSPISGHRSVSWYQQTPGQGLQFLFEYFSETQRNKGNFPGRFSGRQFSNSRSEMNVSTLELGDSALYLCASSWTGMSYEQYFGPGTRLTVT.

The chain employs TRBV5-1 and TRBJ2-3; 11 nucleotides match TRBD2. The V gene end was trimmed by 3 bases and the J gene end by 0 bases; junction bases not matched to a gene: 3. In germline, CDR1 is SGHRS, CDR2 YFSETQ. There are 16 residues in the CDR3. CDR3 region: CASSSTSGGSTDTQYF. CDR3 nucleotide sequence: TGCGCCAGCAGCTCAACTAGCGGGGGAAGCACAGATACGCAGTATTTT.

This clone was found a few times. The rearrangement joins TRBV30 to TRBJ2-7; D may be TRBD2 (7 bases). Per the germline V gene, CDR1 is GTSNPN and CDR2 is SVGIG (reference sequence). This CDR3 is 12 amino acids long. Trimming left V 1 base short and J 6 bases short, with 10 bases between. The CDR3 DNA reads as TGTGCCTGGAGTGGGGGGGGCCTCGAGCAGTACTTC. This codes for CAWSGGGLEQYF.

The rearrangement joins TRBV9 to TRBJ2-7; D is unresolved. Per the germline V gene, CDR1 is SGDLS and CDR2 is YYNGEE. The CDR3 totals 16 residues. Trimming cost V 0 bases and J 3 bases, with 16 bases left between them. The CDR3 DNA sequence: TGTGCCAGCAGCGTAGGAGGTTCCGAACCTGTCTACGAGCAGTACTTC. Amino acid sequence: CASSVGGSEPVYEQYF. Complete variable domain (other parts from reference TRBV9 and TRBJ2-7): DSGVTQTPKHLITATGQRVTLRCSPRSGDLSVYWYQQSLDQGLQFLIQYYNGEERAKGNILERFSAQQFPDLHSELNLSSLELGDSALYFCASSVGGSEPVYEQYFGPGTRLTVT.

This clone occurred a few times. This chain links TRBV5-6 with TRBJ1-6, with 9 bases identical to TRBD1. J gave up 5 bases and V 0 bases, and 6 bases lay outside the gene matches. Germline-derived CDR1 and CDR2 are SGHDT and YYEEEE. CDR3 length equals 17 residues. Here the CDR3 reads CASSLGPDRGNNSPLHF. The CDR3 nucleotides are TGTGCCAGCAGCTTGGGTCCGGACAGGGGTAATAATTCACCCCTCCACTTT.

There are a few counts of this clone. The V and J genes are TRBV9 and TRBJ1-2; TRBD1 aligns across 7 bases. With 5 bases clipped from V and 8 bases from J, the junction kept 6 bases outside the gene matches. CDR3 length equals 12 residues. Per the germline V gene, CDR1 is SGDLS and CDR2 is YYNGEE. The CDR3 region is CASSTRQGGYTF. CDR3 nucleotides: TGTGCCAGCAGTACCCGACAGGGCGGCTACACCTTC.

This clone was detected many times. This chain connects TRBV12-5 to TRBJ2-7; 7 bases agree with TRBD2. V was clipped by 7 bases and J by 2 bases; unmatched bases: 11. This CDR3 spans 15 amino acids. Germline-derived CDR1 and CDR2 are LGHNT and FRNRAP. As DNA, the CDR3 is TGTGCTAGTGCCAATGGTCGAGCGGGAACCTACGAGCAGTACTTC. Protein: CASANGRAGTYEQYF. The entire variable domain, with the rest obtained from reference TRBV12-5 and TRBJ2-7, is as follows: DARVTQTPRHKVTEMGQEVTMRCQPILGHNTVFWYRQTMMQGLELLAYFRNRAPLDDSGMPKDRFSAEMPDATLATLKIQPSEPRDSAVYFCASANGRAGTYEQYFGPGTRLTVT.

V and J are TRBV5-1 and TRBJ2-1; TRBD2 aligns across 11 bases. With 2 bases clipped from V and 10 bases from J, the junction kept 8 bases outside the gene matches. CDR3 length: 15 amino acids. CDR1 is SGHRS, CDR2 YFSETQ, per germline. DNA of the CDR3: TGCGCCAGCAGCTTTAGCGGGGGGGCAGAACAAGAGCAGTTCTTC. This encodes CASSFSGGAEQEQFF.

The chain uses TRBV25-1 and TRBJ2-5; 13 bases are shared with TRBD2. V gave up 2 bases and J gave up 2 bases; unmatched junction bases: 2. Germline V lookup: CDR1 MGHDK, CDR2 SYGVNS. CDR3 size: 16 residues. The CDR3 reads CASSEGLAGAQETQYF. The CDR3 coding sequence is TGTGCCAGCAGTGAAGGACTAGCGGGGGCGCAAGAGACCCAGTACTTC. Drawing the rest from reference TRBV25-1 and TRBJ2-5, the complete variable domain is EADIYQTPRYLVIGTGKKITLECSQTMGHDKMYWYQQDPGMELHLIHYSYGVNSTEKGDLSSESTVSRIRTEHFPLTLESARPSHTSQYLCASSEGLAGAQETQYFGPGTRLLVL.

The genes are TRBV5-8 and TRBJ2-2, with D uncertain. The germline V and J ends were trimmed by 0 bases and 1 base, with 7 bases remaining between them. The length of the CDR3 is 15 residues. In germline, CDR1 is SGHTS, CDR2 YDEGEE. Here the CDR3 reads CASSLDGQNTGELFF. Written as DNA, the CDR3 is TGTGCCAGCAGCTTGGACGGTCAGAACACCGGGGAGCTGTTTTTT. Full variable domain (missing parts from reference TRBV5-8 and TRBJ2-2): EAGVTQSPTHLIKTRGQQATLRCSPISGHTSVYWYQQALGLGLQFLLWYDEGEERNRGNFPPRFSGRQFPNYSSELNVNALELEDSALYLCASSLDGQNTGELFFGEGSRLTVL.

This clone was counted between two and nine times. The rearrangement links TRBV6-5 to TRBJ1-1; 8 positions agree with TRBD1. Germline V gene lookup returns CDR1 MNHEY and CDR2 SVGAGI. J lost 0 bases, V lost 6 bases, and 3 bases had no gene match. This CDR3 contains 14 residues. The CDR3 coding sequence is TGTGCCAGCAGGCAACAGGGGGTGAACACTGAAGCTTTCTTT. Translated, it gives CASRQQGVNTEAFF.

The V gene is TRBV4-3, the J gene TRBJ2-2; TRBD1 is a possible D gene (5 bases). This CDR3 region has 15 residues. Deletions cut 3 bases from V and 0 bases from J, with 8 bases between. Germline V gene sequence: CDR1 LGHNA, CDR2 YSLEER. The CDR3 nucleotides read TGCGCCAGCAGCCACGCGACAGCGAACACCGGGGAGCTGTTTTTT. Encoded protein: CASSHATANTGELFF.

J is TRBJ2-3 and V is TRBV29-1; 7 nucleotides line up with TRBD1. Germline V gene data show CDR1 as SQVTM and CDR2 as ANQGSEA. The CDR3 sequence is 15 residues long. The ends lost 6 bases at V and 1 base at J; junction bases unmatched: 10. CDR3 DNA: TGCAGCGTGGGCGAGACAGGGTCGCGCACAGATACGCAGTATTTT. Its protein is CSVGETGSRTDTQYF.

The genes are TRBV7-8 and TRBJ2-3; D is undetermined. V was trimmed by 4 bases and J by 2 bases, leaving 7 bases between them. Per germline, CDR1 SGHVS and CDR2 FQNEAQ. The CDR3 totals 13 residues. CDR3 in DNA: TGTGCCAGCAGCTACTATTACACAGATACGCAGTATTTT. Translation: CASSYYYTDTQYF.

This chain uses TRBV9 with TRBJ1-2, with D uncertain. CDR3 size: 13 residues. The germline V gene encodes CDR1 SGDLS and CDR2 YYNGEE. The V and J ends lost 4 bases and 3 bases respectively, with 10 bases between them. The CDR3 DNA follows: TGTGCCAGCAGCCCGGGATGGGACTATGGCTACACCTTC. Translating gives CASSPGWDYGYTF. The variable domain in full, completed from reference TRBV9 and TRBJ1-2, reads DSGVTQTPKHLITATGQRVTLRCSPRSGDLSVYWYQQSLDQGLQFLIQYYNGEERAKGNILERFSAQQFPDLHSELNLSSLELGDSALYFCASSPGWDYGYTFGSGTRLTVV.

V gene TRBV7-2 combines with J gene TRBJ2-2; D remains unclear. Trimming removed 3 bases at V and 7 bases at J, with 12 bases between. This CDR3 is built from 14 residues. Germline V CDR1 and CDR2: SGHTA, FQGNSA. CDR3 bases: TGTGCCAGCAGCTTCCCGGGTTCTGGCGGGGAGCTGTTTTTT. Amino acid sequence: CASSFPGSGGELFF.

The sample holds a few counts of this clone. One end of the junction fails to match germline, which may point to a read error. The chain combines TRBV10-3 with TRBJ2-3; D perhaps matches TRBD2 (5 bases). Germline V CDR1 and CDR2: ENHRY, SYGVKD. This CDR3 contains 14 residues. The CDR3 spells CAISPGVSTDMQYF. The CDR3 nucleotides read TGTGCCATCAGTCCCGGGGTTAGCACAGATATGCAGTATTTT.

The genes are TRBV2 and TRBJ2-3, with 9 bases aligning to TRBD2. Losses at the gene ends were 2 bases for V and 3 bases for J; bases not matched to a gene: 9. In germline, CDR1 is SNHLY, CDR2 FYNNEI. This CDR3 is built from 17 residues. CDR3 DNA sequence: TGTGCCAGCAGTGAAAGAGGCGGGGGGGCTCGTACAGATACGCAGTATTTT. Translation gives CASSERGGGARTDTQYF.

J is TRBJ1-5 and V is TRBV4-1; D gene unclear. Trimming cost V 1 base and J 3 bases, with 13 bases left between them. CDR1 is MGHRA and CDR2 is YSYEKL in the germline V gene. The CDR3 has 16 residues. CDR3 residues: CASSQVRERFNQPQHF. The CDR3 DNA follows: TGCGCCAGCAGCCAAGTTCGGGAGCGTTTCAATCAGCCCCAGCATTTT.

Many counts were recorded for this clone. This sequence joins TRBV30 and TRBJ1-2; TRBD1 agrees at 7 bases. Germline V gene data show CDR1 as GTSNPN and CDR2 as SVGIG (reference sequence). The CDR3 sequence is 14 residues long. V lost 5 bases and J lost 8; bases outside the gene matches: 14. CDR3: CAWSRDRVATGYTF. The CDR3 DNA reads as TGTGCCTGGTCCCGAGACAGGGTTGCGACCGGCTACACCTTC.

This clone was seen a handful of times. The chain couples TRBV18 to TRBJ2-3; D gene unclear. With 8 bases removed from V and 0 bases from J, the gap between germline ends came to 9 bases. The CDR3 extends over 13 amino acids. Germline CDR1 and CDR2: KGHSH and LQKENI. CDR3 region: CASTSRSTDTQYF. The CDR3, as DNA: TGTGCCAGCACAAGCAGGAGCACAGATACGCAGTATTTT.

This clone turned up a few times. The limits of the CDR3 on the DNA are not certain, so only TCRdb's listed CDR3 is given. V and J are TRBV28 and TRBJ1-2; the DNA was not used to check the table's D call, TRBD1. The CDR3 spans 15 residues, counting both ends. Germline CDR1 reads MDHEN; CDR2 reads SYDVKM. This CDR3 reads CASSLSVGTGSSFTF.

This clone turned up a few times. The chain links TRBV4-3 to TRBJ2-7, with a weak D call TRBD2 (6 bases). This CDR3 has 15 residues. V was trimmed by 4 bases and J by 2 bases, leaving 15 bases between them. From germline, CDR1 is LGHNA and CDR2 YSLEER. Here the CDR3 reads CASSRGRGGPYEQYF. For the CDR3, the DNA is TGCGCCAGCAGCCGAGGACGGGGAGGTCCCTACGAGCAGTACTTC.

The rearrangement links TRBV7-6 to TRBJ2-1, with D perhaps TRBD1 (6 bases). Germline loops: CDR1 SGHVS, CDR2 FNYEAQ. The CDR3 contains 13 residues. The ends were cut back, 5 bases at V and 8 bases at J, with 13 bases in the middle. The CDR3 bases are TGTGCCAGCAGCACAGACAGGTGGGATGAGCAGTTCTTC. It codes for CASSTDRWDEQFF.

In its sample, this clone was seen a few times. The J gene is TRBJ2-2, the V gene TRBV2; D remains ambiguous. Germline assignment: CDR1 SNHLY and CDR2 FYNNEI. The V end lost 3 bases, the J end lost 6 bases, and 2 bases lay between the germline ends. The CDR3 has 11 residues. CDR3 nucleotides: TGTGCCAGCAGTGACGCCGGGGAGCTGTTTTTT. This gives the protein CASSDAGELFF. Supplemented by reference TRBV2 and TRBJ2-2, the full variable domain reads EPEVTQTPSHQVTQMGQEVILRCVPISNHLYFYWYRQILGQKVEFLVSFYNNEISEKSEIFDDQFSVERPDGSNFTLKIRSTKLEDSAMYFCASSDAGELFFGEGSRLTVL.

The CDR3 loop is CASSYSSGGSGNTIYF. CDR3 nucleotide sequence: TGTGCCAGCAGTTACTCCTCAGGGGGCTCTGGAAACACCATATATTTT. This chain uses TRBV6-5 with TRBJ1-3; 7 bases match TRBD1. Trimming took 0 bases from V and 0 from J; bases not matched to a gene: 2. Germline V gene sequence: CDR1 MNHEY, CDR2 SVGAGI. The CDR3 is 16 residues long.

The table lists this clone with a count of one. This sequence may be a read error, since a much larger clone differs from it by one base. The chain employs TRBV5-6 and TRBJ2-5; unclear D gene. CDR3 length: 13 residues. CDR1 and CDR2 (germline): SGHDT, YYEEEE. V shed 3 bases and J shed 2 bases, with 8 bases lying between them. This chain's CDR3 is CASSSDNQETQYF. Written as DNA, the CDR3 is TGTGCCAGCAGCTCAGACAATCAAGAGACCCAGTACTTC.